The 9 T cell receptor beta chains below all came from one sample that was sequenced in a study of CD8 T cells in Susac syndrome. Random hexamers were used to reverse transcribe the RNA input (about 0.45 to 1 ug). Via MiXCR, TCRdb re-called the immunoSEQ multiplex PCR reads, giving one row per CDR3 protein. There are 90,000 to 150,000 distinct CDR3 sequences in the sample; roughly 92% occur only once, and about 0.12% lies in the top ten. The sample comprised CD8+ T cells from PBMCs. All receptors derive from a human donor in good health.

The chain recombines TRBV3-1 with TRBJ2-6; TRBD1 aligns across 10 bases. The length of the CDR3 is 18 residues. The germline V gene has CDR1 LGHDT and CDR2 YNNKEL (reference sequence). J lost 2 bases, V lost 5 bases, and 9 bases had no gene match. As DNA, the CDR3 is TGTGCCAGCAGCGAAGCGACAGGGGGCTCCCCTGGGGCCAACGTCCTGACTTTC. Its translation is CASSEATGGSPGANVLTF.

The chain joins TRBV3-1 to TRBJ2-1, with unresolved D. CDR3 length equals 15 residues. V shed 1 base and J shed 5 bases, with 12 bases lying between them. Germline CDR1 LGHDT, CDR2 YNNKEL (reference sequence). This chain's CDR3 is CASSQGESLHNEQFF. The CDR3 DNA sequence: TGTGCCAGCAGCCAAGGAGAGAGTCTCCACAATGAGCAGTTCTTC.

The rearrangement joins TRBV25-1 to TRBJ2-2; tentative D call: TRBD2 (5 bases). The V end lost 2 bases, the J end lost 4 bases, and 14 bases lay between the germline ends. The CDR3 contains 16 residues. Germline V gives CDR1 MGHDK, CDR2 SYGVNS. The CDR3 protein is CASSEVTGSFTGELFF. Written as DNA, the CDR3 is TGTGCCAGCAGTGAAGTTACGGGGAGCTTCACCGGGGAGCTGTTTTTT.

V is TRBV19 and J is TRBJ1-4; D possibly corresponds to TRBD1 (6 bases). This CDR3 has 15 residues. Per germline, CDR1 LNHDA and CDR2 SQIVND (reference sequence). V dropped 2 bases and J dropped 0 bases, with 7 bases sitting between them. The chain's CDR3 is CASSIRDTTNEKLFF. The CDR3 nucleotides are TGTGCCAGTAGTATAAGGGACACAACTAATGAAAAACTGTTTTTT.

The rearrangement uses TRBV29-1 and TRBJ1-1, with 7 bases fitting TRBD1. From germline, CDR1 is SQVTM and CDR2 ANQGSEA. This CDR3 spans 12 amino acids. CDR3 coding DNA: TGCTGCAGCCGGGACAGCTCGACTGAAGCTTTCTTT. Amino acid sequence: CCSRDSSTEAFF.

CDR3 loop: CASSLATGEAFF. The CDR3 DNA sequence: TGTGCCAGCAGTTTAGCGACAGGTGAAGCTTTCTTT. The rearrangement joins TRBV12-3 or TRBV12-4 to TRBJ1-1, with a tentative D call TRBD1 (6 bases). This CDR3 spans 12 amino acids. V was shortened by 0 bases and J by 7 bases, with 6 bases between the two germline ends.

The DNA for the CDR3 is TGTGCCAGCAGTCTCAGGGGGGGGGAGACCCAGTACTTC. Its translation is CASSLRGGETQYF. This chain joins TRBV11-2 and TRBJ2-5; D might be TRBD1 or TRBD2, each matching 7 bases. V lost 6 bases, J lost 5 bases, and 13 bases lay in between. Germline lookup yields CDR1 SGHAT and CDR2 FQNNGV. CDR3 length: 13 residues.

The gene calls are TRBV6-1 and TRBJ1-2, with D uncertain. V was cut by 7 bases and J by 8 bases, with 11 bases left in between. The CDR3 length is 11 residues. The germline V gene has CDR1 MNHNS and CDR2 SASEGT. The CDR3 loop is CASMLAEGYTF. The CDR3 nucleotides read TGTGCCAGCATGTTGGCGGAGGGCTACACCTTC.

As regards this clonotype: An end of the junction does not agree with germline; a read error may underlie this. This rearrangement joins TRBV11-3 to TRBJ2-2; D may correspond to TRBD1 or TRBD2 (5 bases each). This CDR3 has 15 amino acids. CDR1 is SGHNT and CDR2 is YENEEA in the germline V gene. The CDR3 coding sequence is TGTGCCAGCAGCCTAGAGGGGCGGAGGACCGGGGAGCTGTTTTTT. This codes for CASSLEGRRTGELFF.